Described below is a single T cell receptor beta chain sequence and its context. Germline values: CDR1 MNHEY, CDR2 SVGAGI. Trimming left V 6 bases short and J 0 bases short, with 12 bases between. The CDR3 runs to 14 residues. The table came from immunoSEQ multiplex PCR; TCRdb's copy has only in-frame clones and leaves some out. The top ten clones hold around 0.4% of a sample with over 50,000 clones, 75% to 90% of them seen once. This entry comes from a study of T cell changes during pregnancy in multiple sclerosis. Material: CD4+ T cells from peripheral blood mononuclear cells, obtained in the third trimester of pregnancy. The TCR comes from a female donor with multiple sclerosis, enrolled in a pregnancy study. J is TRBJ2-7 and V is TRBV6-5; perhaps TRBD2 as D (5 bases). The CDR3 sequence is CASRYGLSSYEQYF. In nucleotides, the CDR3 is TGTGCCAGCAGGTACGGACTGTCCTCCTACGAGCAGTACTTC.